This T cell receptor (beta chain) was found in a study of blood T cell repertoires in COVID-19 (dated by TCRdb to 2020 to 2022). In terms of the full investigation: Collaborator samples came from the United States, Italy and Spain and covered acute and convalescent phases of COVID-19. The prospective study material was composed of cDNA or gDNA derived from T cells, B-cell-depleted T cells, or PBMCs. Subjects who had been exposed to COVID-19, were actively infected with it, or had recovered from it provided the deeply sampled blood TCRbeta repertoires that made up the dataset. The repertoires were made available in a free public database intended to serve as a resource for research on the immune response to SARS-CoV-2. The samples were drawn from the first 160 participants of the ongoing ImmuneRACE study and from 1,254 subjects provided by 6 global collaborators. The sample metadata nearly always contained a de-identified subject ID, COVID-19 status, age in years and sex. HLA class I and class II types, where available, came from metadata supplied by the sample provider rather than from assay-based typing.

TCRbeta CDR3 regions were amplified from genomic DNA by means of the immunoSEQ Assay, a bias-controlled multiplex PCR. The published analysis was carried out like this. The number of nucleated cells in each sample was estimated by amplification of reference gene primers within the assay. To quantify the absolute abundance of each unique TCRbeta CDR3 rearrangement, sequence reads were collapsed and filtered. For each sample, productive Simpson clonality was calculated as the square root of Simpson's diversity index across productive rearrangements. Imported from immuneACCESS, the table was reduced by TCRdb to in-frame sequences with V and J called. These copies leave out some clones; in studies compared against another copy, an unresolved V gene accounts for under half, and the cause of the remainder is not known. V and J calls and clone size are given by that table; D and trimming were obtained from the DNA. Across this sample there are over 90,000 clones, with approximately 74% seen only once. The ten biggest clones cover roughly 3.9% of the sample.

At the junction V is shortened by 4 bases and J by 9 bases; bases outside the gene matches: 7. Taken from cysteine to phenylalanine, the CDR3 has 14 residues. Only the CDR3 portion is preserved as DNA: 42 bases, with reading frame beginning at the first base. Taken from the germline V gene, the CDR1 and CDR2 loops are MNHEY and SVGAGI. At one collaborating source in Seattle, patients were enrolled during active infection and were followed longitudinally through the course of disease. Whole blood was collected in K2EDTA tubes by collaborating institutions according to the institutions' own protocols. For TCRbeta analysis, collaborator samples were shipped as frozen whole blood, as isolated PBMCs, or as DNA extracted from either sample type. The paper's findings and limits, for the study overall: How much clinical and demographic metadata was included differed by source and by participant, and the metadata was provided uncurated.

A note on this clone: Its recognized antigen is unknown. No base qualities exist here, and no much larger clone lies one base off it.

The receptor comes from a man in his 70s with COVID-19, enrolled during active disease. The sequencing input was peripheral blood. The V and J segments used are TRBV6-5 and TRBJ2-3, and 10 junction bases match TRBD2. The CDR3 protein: CASSSLAGVRTQYF. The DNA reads TGTGCCAGCAGTTCGCTAGCGGGAGTTCGCACGCAGTATTTT.